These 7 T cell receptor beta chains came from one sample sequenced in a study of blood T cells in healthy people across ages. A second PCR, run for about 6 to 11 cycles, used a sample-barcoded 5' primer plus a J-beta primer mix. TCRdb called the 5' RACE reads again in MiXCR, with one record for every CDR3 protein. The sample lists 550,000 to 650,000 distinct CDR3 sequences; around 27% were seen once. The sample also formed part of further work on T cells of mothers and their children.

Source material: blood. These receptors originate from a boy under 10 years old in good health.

The CDR3: CASILGRSGTLVEQYF. The CDR3 coding sequence is TGTGCCAGCATCTTAGGGCGGTCAGGGACGCTGGTCGAGCAGTACTTC. V usage is TRBV5-6 and J usage is TRBJ2-7; perhaps D is TRBD1 or TRBD2 (5 bases each). The V end was cut by 6 bases, the J end by 6 bases, with 25 bases between. Germline CDR1 and CDR2: SGHDT and YYEEEE. The CDR3 length is 16 residues.

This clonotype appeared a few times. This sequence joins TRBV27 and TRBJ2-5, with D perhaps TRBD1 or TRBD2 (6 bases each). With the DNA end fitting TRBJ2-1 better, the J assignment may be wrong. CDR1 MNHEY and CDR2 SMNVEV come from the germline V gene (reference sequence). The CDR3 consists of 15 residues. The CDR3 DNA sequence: TGTGCCAGCAGTAAAGGGGGACTCACGTACAATGAGCAGTTCTTC. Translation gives CASSKGGLTYNEQFF.

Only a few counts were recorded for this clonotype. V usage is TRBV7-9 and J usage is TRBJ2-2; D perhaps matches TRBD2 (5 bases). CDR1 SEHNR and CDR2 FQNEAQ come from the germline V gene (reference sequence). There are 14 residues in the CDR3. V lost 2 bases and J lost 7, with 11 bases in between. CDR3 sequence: CASSLYEGGGELFF. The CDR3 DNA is TGTGCCAGCAGCTTATACGAGGGCGGCGGGGAGCTGTTTTTT.

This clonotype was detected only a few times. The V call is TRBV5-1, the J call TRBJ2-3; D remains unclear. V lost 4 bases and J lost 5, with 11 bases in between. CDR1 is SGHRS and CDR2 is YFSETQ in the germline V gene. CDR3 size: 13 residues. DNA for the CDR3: TGCGCCAGCAGCCCCACCCTCGAAGATACGCAGTATTTT. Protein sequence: CASSPTLEDTQYF.

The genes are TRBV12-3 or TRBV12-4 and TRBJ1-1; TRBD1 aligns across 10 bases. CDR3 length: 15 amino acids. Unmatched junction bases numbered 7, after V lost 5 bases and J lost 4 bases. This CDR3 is CASSPRWTGGTEAFF. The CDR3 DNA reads TGTGCCAGCAGTCCCCGTTGGACAGGGGGCACTGAAGCTTTCTTT.

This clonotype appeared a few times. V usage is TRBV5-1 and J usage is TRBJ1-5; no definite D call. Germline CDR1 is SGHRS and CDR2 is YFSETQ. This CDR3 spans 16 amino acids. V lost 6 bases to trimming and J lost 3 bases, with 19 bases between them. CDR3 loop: CASIPPQQSNNQPQHF. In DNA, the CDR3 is TGCGCCAGCATCCCACCTCAACAGAGCAACAATCAGCCCCAGCATTTT.

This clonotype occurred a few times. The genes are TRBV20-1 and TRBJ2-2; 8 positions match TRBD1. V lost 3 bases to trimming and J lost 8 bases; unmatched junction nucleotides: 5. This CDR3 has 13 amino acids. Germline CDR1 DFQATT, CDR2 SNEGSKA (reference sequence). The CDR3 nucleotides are TGCAGTGCTAGCCCAGGGGGCATGGGGGAGCTGTTTTTT. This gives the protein CSASPGGMGELFF.